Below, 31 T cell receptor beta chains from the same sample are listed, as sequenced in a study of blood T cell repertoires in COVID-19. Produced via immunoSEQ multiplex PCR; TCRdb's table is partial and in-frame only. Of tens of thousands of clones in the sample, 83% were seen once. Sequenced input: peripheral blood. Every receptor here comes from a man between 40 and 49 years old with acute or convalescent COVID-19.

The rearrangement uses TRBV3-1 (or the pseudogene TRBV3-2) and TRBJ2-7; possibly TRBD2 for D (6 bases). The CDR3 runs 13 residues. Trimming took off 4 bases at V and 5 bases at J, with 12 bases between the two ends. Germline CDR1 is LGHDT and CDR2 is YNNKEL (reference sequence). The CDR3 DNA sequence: TGTGCCAGCAGCCCGCCGGGGAGGCACGAGCAGTACGTC. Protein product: CASSPPGRHEQYV.

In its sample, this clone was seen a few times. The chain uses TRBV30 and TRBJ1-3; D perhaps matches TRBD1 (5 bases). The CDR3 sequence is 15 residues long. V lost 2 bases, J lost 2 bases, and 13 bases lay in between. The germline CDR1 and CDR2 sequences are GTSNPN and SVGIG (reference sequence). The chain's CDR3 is CAWSLDSSAGNTIYF. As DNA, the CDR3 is TGTGCCTGGAGTCTTGACAGCTCCGCTGGAAACACCATATATTTT.

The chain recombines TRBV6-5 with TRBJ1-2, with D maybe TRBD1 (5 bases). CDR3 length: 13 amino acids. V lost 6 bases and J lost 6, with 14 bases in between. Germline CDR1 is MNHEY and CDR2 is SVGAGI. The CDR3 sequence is CASRPGGRDGYTF. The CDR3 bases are TGTGCCAGCAGGCCCGGGGGGAGGGATGGCTACACCTTC.

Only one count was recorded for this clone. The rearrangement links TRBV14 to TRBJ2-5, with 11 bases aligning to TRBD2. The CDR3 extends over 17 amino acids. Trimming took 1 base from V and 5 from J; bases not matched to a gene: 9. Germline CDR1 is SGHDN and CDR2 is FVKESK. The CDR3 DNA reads TGTGCCAGCAGCCAAGGTTCTGGACTAGCGGGTGGGGAGACCCAGTACTTC. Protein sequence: CASSQGSGLAGGETQYF.

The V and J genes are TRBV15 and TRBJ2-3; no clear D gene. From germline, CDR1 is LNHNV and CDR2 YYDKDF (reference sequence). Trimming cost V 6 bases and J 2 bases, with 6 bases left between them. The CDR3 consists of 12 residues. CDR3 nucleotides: TGTGCCACCAGGTCGGTCACAGATACGCAGTATTTT. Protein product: CATRSVTDTQYF. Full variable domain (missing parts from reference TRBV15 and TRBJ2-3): DAMVIQNPRYQVTQFGKPVTLSCSQTLNHNVMYWYQQKSSQAPKLLFHYYDKDFNNEADTPDNFQSRRPNTSFCFLDIRSPGLGDTAMYLCATRSVTDTQYFGPGTRLTVL.

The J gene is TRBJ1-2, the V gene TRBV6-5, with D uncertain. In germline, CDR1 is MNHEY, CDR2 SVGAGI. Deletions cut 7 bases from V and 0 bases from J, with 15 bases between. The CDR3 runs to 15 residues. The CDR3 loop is CASMGRRRANYGYTF. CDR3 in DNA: TGTGCCAGCATGGGCCGTAGGCGAGCTAACTATGGCTACACCTTC.

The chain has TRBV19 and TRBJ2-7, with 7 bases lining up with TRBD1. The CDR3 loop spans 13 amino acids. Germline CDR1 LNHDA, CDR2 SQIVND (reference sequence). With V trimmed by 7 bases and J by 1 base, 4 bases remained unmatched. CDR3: CASTRTGSYEQYV. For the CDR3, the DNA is TGTGCCAGTACCCGGACAGGTTCCTACGAGCAGTACGTC.

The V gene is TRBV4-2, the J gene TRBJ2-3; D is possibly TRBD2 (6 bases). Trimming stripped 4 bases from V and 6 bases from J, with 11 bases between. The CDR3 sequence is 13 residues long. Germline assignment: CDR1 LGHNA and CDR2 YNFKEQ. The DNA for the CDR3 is TGTGCCAGCAGCCCGTATGCGGGGGATACGCAGTATTTT. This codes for CASSPYAGDTQYF.

This CDR3 is CASSRTGDPFNEKLFF. Written as DNA, the CDR3 is TGCGCCAGCAGCAGGACAGGGGACCCTTTTAATGAAAAACTGTTTTTT. The chain is built from TRBV5-1 and TRBJ1-4; 9 nucleotides line up with TRBD1. CDR3 length: 16 residues. The V and J ends lost 4 bases and 4 bases, in that order; junction bases with no gene match: 8. Germline V gene data show CDR1 as SGHRS and CDR2 as YFSETQ.

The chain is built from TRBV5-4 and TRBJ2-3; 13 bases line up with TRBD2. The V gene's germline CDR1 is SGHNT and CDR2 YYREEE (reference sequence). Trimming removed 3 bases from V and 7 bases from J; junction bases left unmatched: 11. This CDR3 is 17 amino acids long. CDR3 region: CASSSLAGGPGTNTQYF. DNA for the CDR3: TGTGCCAGCAGCTCACTAGCGGGGGGGCCTGGCACTAATACGCAGTATTTT.

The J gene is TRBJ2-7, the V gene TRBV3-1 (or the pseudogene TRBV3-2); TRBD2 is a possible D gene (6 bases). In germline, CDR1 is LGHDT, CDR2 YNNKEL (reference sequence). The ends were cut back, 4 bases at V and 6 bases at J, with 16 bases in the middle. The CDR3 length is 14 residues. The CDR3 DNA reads TGTGCCAGCAGCCGCGGGACCTCCCGGGCCGAGCAGTACTTC. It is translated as CASSRGTSRAEQYF.

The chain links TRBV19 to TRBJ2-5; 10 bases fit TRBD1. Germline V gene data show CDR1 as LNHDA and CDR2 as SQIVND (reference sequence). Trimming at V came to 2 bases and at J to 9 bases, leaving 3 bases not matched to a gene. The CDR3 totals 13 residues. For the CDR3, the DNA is TGTGCCAGTAGTATACCCGGGACAGGGGCCCAGTACTTC. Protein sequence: CASSIPGTGAQYF.

The CDR3 nucleotides read TGTGCCAGCAGCTTAGTAGTCGGCGGGGGAGCCAAAAACATTCAGTACTTC. Translating it yields CASSLVVGGGAKNIQYF. V is TRBV7-2 and J is TRBJ2-4, with 7 bases matching TRBD2. The CDR3 loop spans 17 amino acids. V lost 1 base, J lost 0 bases, and 6 bases stayed unmatched. Germline-derived CDR1 and CDR2 are SGHTA and FQGNSA.

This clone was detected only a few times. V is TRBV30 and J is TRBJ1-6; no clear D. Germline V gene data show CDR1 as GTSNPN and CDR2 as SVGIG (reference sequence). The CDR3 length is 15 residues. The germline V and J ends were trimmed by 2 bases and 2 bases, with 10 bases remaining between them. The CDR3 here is CAWSSAGTYNSPLHF. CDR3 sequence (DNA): TGTGCCTGGAGTTCGGCGGGCACCTATAATTCACCCCTCCACTTT.

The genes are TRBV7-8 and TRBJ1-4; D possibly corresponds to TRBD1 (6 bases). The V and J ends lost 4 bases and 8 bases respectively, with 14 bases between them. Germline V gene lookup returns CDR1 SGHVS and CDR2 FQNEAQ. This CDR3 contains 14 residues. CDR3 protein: CASSSDRLSEKLFF. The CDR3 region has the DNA TGTGCCAGCAGCTCCGACAGGCTGTCGGAAAAACTGTTTTTT.

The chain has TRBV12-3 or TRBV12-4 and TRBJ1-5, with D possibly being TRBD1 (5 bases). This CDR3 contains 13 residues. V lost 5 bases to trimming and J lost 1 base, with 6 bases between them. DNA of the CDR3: TGTGCCAGCAGTCGACAGAGCAATCAGCCCCAGCATTTT. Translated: CASSRQSNQPQHF.

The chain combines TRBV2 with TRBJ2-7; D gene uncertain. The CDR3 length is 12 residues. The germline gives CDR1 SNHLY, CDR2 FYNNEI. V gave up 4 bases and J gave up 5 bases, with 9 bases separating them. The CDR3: CASSVFENEQYF. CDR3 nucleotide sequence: TGTGCCAGCAGTGTCTTCGAGAACGAGCAGTACTTC.

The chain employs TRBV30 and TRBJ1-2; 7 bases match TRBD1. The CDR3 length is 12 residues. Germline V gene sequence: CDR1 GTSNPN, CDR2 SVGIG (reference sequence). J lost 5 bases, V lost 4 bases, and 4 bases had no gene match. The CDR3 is CAWTGQNYGYTF. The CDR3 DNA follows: TGTGCCTGGACGGGACAGAATTATGGCTACACCTTC.

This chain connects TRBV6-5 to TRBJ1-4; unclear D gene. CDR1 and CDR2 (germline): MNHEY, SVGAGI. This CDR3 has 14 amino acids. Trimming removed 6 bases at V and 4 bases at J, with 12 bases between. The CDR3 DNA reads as TGTGCCAGCAGCTCCCGGGGTCTTAATGAAAAACTGTTTTTT. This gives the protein CASSSRGLNEKLFF.

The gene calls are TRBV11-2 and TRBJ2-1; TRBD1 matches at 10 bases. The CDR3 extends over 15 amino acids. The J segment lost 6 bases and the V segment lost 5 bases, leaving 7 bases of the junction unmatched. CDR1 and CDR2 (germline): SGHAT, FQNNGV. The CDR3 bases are TGTGCCAGCAGCATCGACAGGGGGCATGGCAATGAGCAGTTCTTC. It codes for CASSIDRGHGNEQFF.

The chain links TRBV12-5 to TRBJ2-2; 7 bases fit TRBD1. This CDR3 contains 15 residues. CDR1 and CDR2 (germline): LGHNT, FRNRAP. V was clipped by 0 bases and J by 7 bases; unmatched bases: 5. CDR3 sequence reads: CASGLVTGSVGELFF. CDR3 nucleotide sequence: TGTGCTAGTGGTTTGGTGACAGGGAGCGTCGGGGAGCTGTTTTTT.

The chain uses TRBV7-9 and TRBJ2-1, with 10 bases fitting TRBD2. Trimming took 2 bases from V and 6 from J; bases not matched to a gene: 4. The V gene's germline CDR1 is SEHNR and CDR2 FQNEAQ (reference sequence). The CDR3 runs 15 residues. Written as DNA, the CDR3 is TGTGCCAGCAGCTTAACCCTAGCGGGAGTCAATGAGCAGTTCTTC. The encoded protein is CASSLTLAGVNEQFF.

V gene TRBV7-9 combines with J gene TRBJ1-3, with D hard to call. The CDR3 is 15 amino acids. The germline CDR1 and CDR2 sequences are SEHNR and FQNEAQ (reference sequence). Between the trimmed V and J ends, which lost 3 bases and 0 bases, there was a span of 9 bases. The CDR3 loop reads CASSFGASSGNTIYF. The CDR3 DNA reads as TGTGCCAGCAGCTTTGGAGCTTCCTCTGGAAACACCATATATTTT.

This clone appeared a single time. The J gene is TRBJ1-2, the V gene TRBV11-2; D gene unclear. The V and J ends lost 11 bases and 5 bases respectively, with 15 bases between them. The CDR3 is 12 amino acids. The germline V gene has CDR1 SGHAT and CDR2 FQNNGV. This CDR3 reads CAARVGGYGYTF. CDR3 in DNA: TGTGCCGCCCGGGTGGGAGGATATGGCTACACCTTC.

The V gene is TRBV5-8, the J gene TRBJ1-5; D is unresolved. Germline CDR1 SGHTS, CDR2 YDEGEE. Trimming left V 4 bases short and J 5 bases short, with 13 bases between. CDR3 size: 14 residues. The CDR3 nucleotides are TGTGCCAGCAGCGGAGGGTATCTGGATCAGCCCCAGCATTTT. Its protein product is CASSGGYLDQPQHF.

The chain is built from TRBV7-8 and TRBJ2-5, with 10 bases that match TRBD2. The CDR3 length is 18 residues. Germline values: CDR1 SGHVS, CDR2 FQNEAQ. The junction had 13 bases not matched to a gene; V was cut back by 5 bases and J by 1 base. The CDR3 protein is CASSAVQRGGGLQETQYF. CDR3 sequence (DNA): TGTGCCAGCAGCGCCGTTCAGCGGGGGGGCGGACTCCAAGAGACCCAGTACTTC. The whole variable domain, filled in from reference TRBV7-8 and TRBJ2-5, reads GAGVSQSPRYKVAKRGQDVALRCDPISGHVSLFWYQQALGQGPEFLTYFQNEAQLDKSGLPSDRFFAERPEGSVSTLKIQRTQQEDSAVYLCASSAVQRGGGLQETQYFGPGTRLLVL.

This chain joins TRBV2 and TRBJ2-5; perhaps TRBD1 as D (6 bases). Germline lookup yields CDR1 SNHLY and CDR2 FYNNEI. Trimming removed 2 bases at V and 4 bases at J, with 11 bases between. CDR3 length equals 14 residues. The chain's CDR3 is CASSEQGQGETQYF. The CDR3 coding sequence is TGTGCCAGCAGTGAACAGGGGCAGGGAGAGACCCAGTACTTC.

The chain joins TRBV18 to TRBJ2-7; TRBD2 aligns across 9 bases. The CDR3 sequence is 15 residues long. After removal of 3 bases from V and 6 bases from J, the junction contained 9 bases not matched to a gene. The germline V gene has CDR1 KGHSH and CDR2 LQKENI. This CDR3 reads CASSPTGGGAPEQYV. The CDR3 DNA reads TGTGCCAGCTCACCGACAGGCGGGGGGGCCCCCGAGCAGTACGTC.

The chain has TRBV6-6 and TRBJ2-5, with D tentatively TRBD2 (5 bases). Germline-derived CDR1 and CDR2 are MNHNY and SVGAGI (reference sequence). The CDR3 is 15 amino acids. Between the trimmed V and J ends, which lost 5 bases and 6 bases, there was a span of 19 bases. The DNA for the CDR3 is TGTGCCAGCAGTACCCTGGATAGCGCGAGGAAGACCCAGTACTTC. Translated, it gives CASSTLDSARKTQYF.

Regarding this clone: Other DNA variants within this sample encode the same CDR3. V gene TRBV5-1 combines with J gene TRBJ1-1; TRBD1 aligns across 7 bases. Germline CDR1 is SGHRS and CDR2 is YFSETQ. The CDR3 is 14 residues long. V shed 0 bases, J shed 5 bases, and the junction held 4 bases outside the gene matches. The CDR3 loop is CASSLASGGTEAFF. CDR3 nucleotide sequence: TGCGCCAGCAGCTTGGCCTCAGGGGGGACTGAAGCTTTCTTT.

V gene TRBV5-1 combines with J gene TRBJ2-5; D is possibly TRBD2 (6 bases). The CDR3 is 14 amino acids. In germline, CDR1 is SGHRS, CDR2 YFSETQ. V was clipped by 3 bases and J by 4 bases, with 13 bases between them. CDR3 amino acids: CASSSGGVGETQYF. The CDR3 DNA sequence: TGCGCCAGCAGCTCAGGCGGGGTGGGAGAGACCCAGTACTTC.